This TCR beta chain is drawn from a study of blood T cell repertoires in COVID-19. Study background: COVID-19 samples collected from the United States, Italy and Spain covered acute and convalescent phases. PBMCs, B-cell-depleted T cells, or T cells provided the cDNA or gDNA that made up the material.

V was cut by 7 bases and J by 4 bases, with 16 bases left in between. The CDR3 covers 14 residues. Germline CDR1 is MNHEY and CDR2 is SMNVEV (reference sequence). Per the original methods: Amplification of reference gene primers was used by the study to estimate nucleated cell counts. Profiling relied on immunoSEQ multiplex PCR, and the TCRdb table lists in-frame clones only, not all of them. V and J calls and clone size follow that table, whereas D and trimming were derived from the DNA. The sample lists some 300,000 clones, roughly 86% seen once, with approximately 1.8% in the top ten. The Seattle patients, enrolled during active infection, were followed longitudinally.

The chain couples TRBV27 to TRBJ1-1, with D unclear. The material sequenced was peripheral blood. This clonotype was obtained from a woman aged 25-40 years with COVID-19, enrolled during active disease. The CDR3 here is CASTNGGSGTEAFF. CDR3 nucleotide sequence: TGTGCCAGCACCAACGGAGGGTCTGGCACTGAAGCTTTCTTT.